The entry below gives a single TCR beta chain sequence along with its context. These data are taken from a study of regulatory T cells in long-lasting Graves disease. CDR3 regions were amplified by Arm-PCR using iRepertoire HTBI primers to build TCR beta libraries. One entry per CDR3 protein results from TCRdb running MiXCR on the multiplex PCR reads. The repertoire holds 600,000 to 850,000 distinct CDR3 sequences, with 25% to 35% as singletons. The germline V and J ends were trimmed by 3 bases and 3 bases, with 18 bases remaining between them. CDR1 is GTSNPN, CDR2 SVGIG, per germline (reference sequence). The CDR3 covers 15 residues. The sample's time point: persistent/refractory GD, antithyroid drugs over 5 years with positive TRAb. TCR sequences were obtained from RNA taken from PBMCs.

J is TRBJ2-7 and V is TRBV30, with a weak D call TRBD2 (6 bases). This TCR derives from a female donor with Graves disease. Material: peripheral blood mononuclear cells (PBMCs), obtained when the disease was refractory, from a patient treated with antithyroid drugs. The CDR3 DNA reads as TGTGCCTGGAGAAACGCCGGGGGTGGAGGCTACGAGCAGTACTTC. This gives the protein CAWRNAGGGGYEQYF.